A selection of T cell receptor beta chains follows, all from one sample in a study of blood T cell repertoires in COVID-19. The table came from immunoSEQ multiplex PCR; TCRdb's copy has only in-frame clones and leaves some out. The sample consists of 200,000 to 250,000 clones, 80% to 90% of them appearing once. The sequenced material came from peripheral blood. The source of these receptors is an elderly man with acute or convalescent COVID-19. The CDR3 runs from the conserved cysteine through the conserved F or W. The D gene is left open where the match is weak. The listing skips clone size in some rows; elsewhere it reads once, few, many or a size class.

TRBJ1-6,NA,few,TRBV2,TGTGCCAGCAGTTCCTGGGAGGGAAATTCACCCCTCCACTTT,CASSSWEGNSPLHF
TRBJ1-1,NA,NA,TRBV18,TGTGCCAGCTCACCACCGGTTCGGGCGAGGGCTGAAGCTTTCTTT,CASSPPVRARAEAFF
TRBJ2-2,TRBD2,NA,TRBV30,TGTGCCTGGAGTGTACTTTCTGGACTAGCGGGTGGCTCGCTCACCCGGGAGCTGTTTTTT,CAWSVLSGLAGGSLTRELFF
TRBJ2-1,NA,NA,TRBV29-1,TGCAGCGTTGATGTGGGGCTTGTCACAGACAATGAGCAGTTCTTC,CSVDVGLVTDNEQFF
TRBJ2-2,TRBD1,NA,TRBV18,TGTGCCAGCTCAGACTACAGGGGGACCGGGGAGCTGTTTTTT,CASSDYRGTGELFF
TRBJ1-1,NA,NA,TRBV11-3,TGTGCCAGCAGCTTCTTGGGAGGGGACACTGAAGCTTTCTTT,CASSFLGGDTEAFF
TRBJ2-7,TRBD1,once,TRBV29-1,TGCAGCGTTGGCCCTCGACAGGGCCCCTACGAGCAGTACTTC,CSVGPRQGPYEQYF
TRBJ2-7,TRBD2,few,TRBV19,TGTGCCAGTAGTATAGGAGCGGGAGGGCCCTACGAGCAGTACTTC,CASSIGAGGPYEQYF
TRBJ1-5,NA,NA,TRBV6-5,TGTGCCAGCAGTTACCCTGCGGGCAGTAATCAGCCCCAGCATTTT,CASSYPAGSNQPQHF
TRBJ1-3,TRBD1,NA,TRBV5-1,TGCGCCAGCAGGACAGGGGGACAAAGCTCTGGAAACACCATATATTTT,CASRTGGQSSGNTIYF
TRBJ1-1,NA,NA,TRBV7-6,TGTGCCAGCAGCTTGACATTGAACACTGAAGCTTTCTTT,CASSLTLNTEAFF